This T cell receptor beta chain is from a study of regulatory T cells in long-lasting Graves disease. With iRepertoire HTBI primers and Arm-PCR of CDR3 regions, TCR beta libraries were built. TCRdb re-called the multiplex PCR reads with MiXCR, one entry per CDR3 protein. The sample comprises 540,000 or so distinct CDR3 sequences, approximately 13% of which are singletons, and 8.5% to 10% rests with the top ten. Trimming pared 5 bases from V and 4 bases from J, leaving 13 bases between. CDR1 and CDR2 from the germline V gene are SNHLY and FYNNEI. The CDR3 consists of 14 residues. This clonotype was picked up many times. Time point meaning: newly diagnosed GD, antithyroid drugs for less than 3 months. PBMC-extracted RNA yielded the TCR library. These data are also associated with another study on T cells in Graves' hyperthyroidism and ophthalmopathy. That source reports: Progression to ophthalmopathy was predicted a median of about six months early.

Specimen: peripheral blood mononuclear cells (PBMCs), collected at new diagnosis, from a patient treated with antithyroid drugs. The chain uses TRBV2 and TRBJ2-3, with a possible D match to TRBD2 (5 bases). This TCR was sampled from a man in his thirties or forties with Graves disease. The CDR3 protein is CASSWVAPADTQYF. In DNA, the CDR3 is TGTGCCAGCAGTTGGGTAGCGCCTGCAGATACGCAGTATTTT.